A single sample is the source of the 9 T cell receptor beta chains below, sequenced in a study of cytomegalovirus exposure and HLA in healthy donors. The PCR was carried out with 60 Vbeta primers and 13 Jbeta primers. The data were produced by immunoSEQ multiplex PCR, yet TCRdb's version contains in-frame clones alone and is incomplete. Of about 140,000 clones in the sample, approximately 80% were seen once. The sequenced sample was PBMCs. The receptors derive from a male donor in good health and CMV-seronegative.

This clone was seen a handful of times. The J gene is TRBJ1-2, the V gene TRBV11-2, with 8 bases that match TRBD1. The CDR3 spans 16 residues. The ends lost 1 base at V and 3 bases at J; junction bases unmatched: 7. CDR1 is SGHAT, CDR2 FQNNGV, per germline. CDR3 residues: CASSLVAQTGDYGYTF. The CDR3 DNA follows: TGTGCCAGCAGCTTAGTTGCGCAGACAGGGGACTATGGCTACACCTTC. Full variable domain (remainder filled in from reference TRBV11-2 and TRBJ1-2): EAGVAQSPRYKIIEKRQSVAFWCNPISGHATLYWYQQILGQGPKLLIQFQNNGVVDDSQLPKDRFSAERLKGVDSTLKIQPAKLEDSAVYLCASSLVAQTGDYGYTFGSGTRLTVV.

This clone occurred once. The chain couples TRBV29-1 to TRBJ1-1; no definite D call. This CDR3 is 13 amino acids long. The V and J ends lost 3 bases and 0 bases respectively, with 8 bases between them. Germline CDR1 SQVTM, CDR2 ANQGSEA. As DNA, the CDR3 is TGCAGCGTTGATGGGCAAGTGAACACTGAAGCTTTCTTT. Translated: CSVDGQVNTEAFF.

The chain links TRBV30 to TRBJ1-2, with D possibly TRBD1 on 5 matching bases. V lost 3 bases and J lost 4, with 12 bases in between. Germline V gene lookup returns CDR1 GTSNPN and CDR2 SVGIG (reference sequence). The CDR3 is 13 residues long. The CDR3 region is CAWSAVRGYGYTF. The CDR3 DNA is TGTGCCTGGAGCGCAGTTAGGGGCTATGGCTACACCTTC.

The chain has TRBV6-6 and TRBJ1-2, with 7 bases fitting TRBD1. The CDR3 runs 14 residues. The germline V gene encodes CDR1 MNHNY and CDR2 SVGAGI (reference sequence). Germline trimming cut 6 bases from V and 5 bases from J; bases unmatched to any gene: 9. The CDR3 DNA sequence: TGTGCCAGCAGACGAGGGACAGTTTTTTATGGCTACACCTTC. Its protein is CASRRGTVFYGYTF.

The chain uses TRBV6-4 and TRBJ2-7; 8 bases align to TRBD1. Germline-derived CDR1 and CDR2 are MRHNA and SNTAGT. The J segment lost 5 bases and the V segment lost 7 bases, leaving 10 bases of the junction unmatched. CDR3 length equals 14 residues. The CDR3 nucleotides are TGTGCCAGCACGCTGACAGGGGATGGGGACGAGCAGTACTTC. Translating it yields CASTLTGDGDEQYF.

The V gene is TRBV2, the J gene TRBJ1-1; 7 bases are shared with TRBD1. CDR1 is SNHLY, CDR2 FYNNEI, per germline. V lost 2 bases and J lost 5; bases outside the gene matches: 8. This CDR3 contains 15 residues. The CDR3 DNA sequence: TGTGCCAGCAGTGAACGTGAGGGGGCGCGGACTGAAGCTTTCTTT. Residues: CASSEREGARTEAFF.

V and J are TRBV29-1 and TRBJ2-5; D might be TRBD2 (6 bases). The closer fit of TRBJ2-7 to the DNA end suggests the J call may be wrong. The CDR3 length is 13 residues. Germline V gene sequence: CDR1 SQVTM, CDR2 ANQGSEA. CDR3 in DNA: TGCAGCGTCAGACGGGACTCCGACTACGAGCAGTACTTC. Protein product: CSVRRDSDYEQYF.

The chain has TRBV18 and TRBJ1-5; 11 nucleotides line up with TRBD1. The germline gives CDR1 KGHSH, CDR2 LQKENI. The CDR3 loop spans 17 amino acids. The junction had 5 bases not matched to a gene; V was cut back by 3 bases and J by 1 base. The CDR3 spells CASSPDRGQGSNQPQHF. In nucleotides, the CDR3 is TGTGCCAGCTCACCGGACAGGGGGCAAGGGAGCAATCAGCCCCAGCATTTT.

The V gene is TRBV6-5, the J gene TRBJ2-7, with D possibly being TRBD2 (6 bases). Trimming took off 6 bases at V and 3 bases at J, with 18 bases between the two ends. CDR1 is MNHEY and CDR2 is SVGAGI in the germline V gene. The CDR3 has 15 amino acids. As DNA, the CDR3 is TGTGCCAGCAGACCCCAGGGACTTGGGAGCTACGAGCAGTACTTC. It is translated as CASRPQGLGSYEQYF.